Listed here is a single T cell receptor (beta chain). Some clones are missing from TCRdb's copy, which holds only in-frame ones; the method was immunoSEQ multiplex PCR. The sample holds 200,000 to 250,000 clones, roughly 80% seen once. The data are from a study of blood T cell repertoires in COVID-19. Germline values: CDR1 SGHAT, CDR2 FQNNGV. This CDR3 is built from 14 residues. Trimming took 5 bases from V and 0 from J, leaving 8 bases between them. The TCR comes from a man aged 55 to 70 who had recovered from COVID-19. The gene calls are TRBV11-2 and TRBJ1-3, with D unresolved. The specimen sequenced was PBMCs or T cells enriched from blood (not recorded which). This CDR3 reads CASSAASSGNTIYF. Written as DNA, the CDR3 is TGTGCCAGCAGCGCCGCTAGCTCTGGAAACACCATATATTTT.